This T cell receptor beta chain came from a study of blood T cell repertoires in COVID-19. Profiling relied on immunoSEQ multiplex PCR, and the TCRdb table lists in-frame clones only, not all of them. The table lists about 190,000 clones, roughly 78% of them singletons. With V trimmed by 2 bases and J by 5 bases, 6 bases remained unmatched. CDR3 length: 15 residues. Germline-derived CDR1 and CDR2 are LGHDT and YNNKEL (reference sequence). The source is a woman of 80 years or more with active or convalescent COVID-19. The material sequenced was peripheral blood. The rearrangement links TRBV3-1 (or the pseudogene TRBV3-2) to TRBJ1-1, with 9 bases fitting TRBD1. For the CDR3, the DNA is TGTGCCAGCAGCCAAAGGAACAGGGGGCGGACTGAAGCTTTCTTT. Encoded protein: CASSQRNRGRTEAFF.